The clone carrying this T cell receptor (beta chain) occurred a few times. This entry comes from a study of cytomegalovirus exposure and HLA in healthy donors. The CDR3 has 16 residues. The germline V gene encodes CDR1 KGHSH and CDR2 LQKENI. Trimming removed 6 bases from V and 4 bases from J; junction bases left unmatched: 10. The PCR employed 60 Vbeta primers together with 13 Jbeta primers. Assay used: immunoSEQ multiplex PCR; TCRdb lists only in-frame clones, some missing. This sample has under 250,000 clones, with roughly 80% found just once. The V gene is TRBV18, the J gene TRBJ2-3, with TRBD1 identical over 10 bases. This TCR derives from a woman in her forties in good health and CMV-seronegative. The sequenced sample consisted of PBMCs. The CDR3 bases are TGTGCCAGCTCTACCGAGGGGACAGGGGTGGCAGATACGCAGTATTTT. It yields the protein CASSTEGTGVADTQYF.